This is a list of T cell receptor beta chains from one sample in a study of persistence of HIV-infected CD4 T cells. Clones were read by immunoSEQ multiplex PCR, and TCRdb kept only the in-frame ones, dropping some. The data contain approximately 34,000 clones, 82% of them seen just once; the ten biggest clones take up roughly 18%. These receptors' antigens are unknown. Here the sequenced sample was CD4+ T cells sorted from PBMCs after approximately 19-hour stimulation, taken from a patient who received antiretroviral therapy. These receptors were collected from an adult woman with HIV who was CMV-seropositive. Each CDR3 is given with its conserved first and last residue. D genes are given only for firm matches. Size values are once, few and many counts, or a class for expanded clones, and some rows have none.

>TRBV9|TRBJ2-1|NA|TRBD2
CASSKTSSGRAWDEQFF
TGTGCCAGCAGCAAGACGTCGAGCGGGAGGGCCTGGGATGAGCAGTTCTTC
>TRBV11-1|TRBJ2-2|NA|TRBD2
CASSLAAGRATGELFF
TGTGCCAGCAGCTTAGCGGCGGGGAGGGCCACCGGGGAGCTGTTTTTT
>TRBV12-5|TRBJ2-7|NA|TRBD1
CASGTGQGPYEQYF
TGTGCTAGTGGCACCGGACAGGGTCCCTACGAGCAGTACTTC
>TRBV6-2/TRBV6-3|TRBJ2-1|NA|NA
CASSPLGRGGWRNEQFF
TGTGCCAGCAGTCCCTTGGGCCGCGGGGGCTGGCGGAATGAGCAGTTCTTC
>TRBV21-1|TRBJ1-5|NA|NA
CASSKIGLGNQPQHF
TGTGCCAGCAGCAAAATAGGACTGGGCAATCAGCCCCAGCATTTT
>TRBV12-3/TRBV12-4|TRBJ1-1|few|NA
CASSLQEDTEAFF
TGTGCCAGCAGTTTACAAGAGGACACTGAAGCTTTCTTT
>TRBV5-1|TRBJ2-5|NA|TRBD2
CASSQKAGGMETQYF
TGCGCCAGCAGCCAAAAAGCGGGGGGTATGGAGACCCAGTACTTC
>TRBV11-3|TRBJ1-6|NA|TRBD1
CASSTGVGNSPLHF
TGTGCCAGCAGCACAGGGGTTGGTAATTCACCCCTCCACTTT
>TRBV7-2|TRBJ2-1|NA|NA
CASSFQGKLEQFF
TGTGCCAGCAGTTTCCAGGGAAAGCTTGAGCAGTTCTTC
>TRBV28|TRBJ1-2|once|NA
CASISPGDRGYTF
TGTGCCAGCATATCCCCAGGGGATAGGGGCTACACCTTC
>TRBV25-1|TRBJ2-3|once|NA
CASSEWSGNTDTQYF
TGTGCCAGCAGTGAGTGGTCAGGGAACACAGATACGCAGTATTTT
>TRBV6-7|TRBJ2-7|once|NA
CASSYSQGLEQYF
TGTGCCAGCAGTTACTCCCAAGGACTCGAGCAGTACTTC
>TRBV7-2|TRBJ1-1|NA|TRBD1
CASSRVTGGGTEAFF
TGTGCCAGCAGTCGCGTGACAGGGGGCGGCACTGAAGCTTTCTTT
>TRBV9|TRBJ1-5|NA|NA
CASSPSPGPGYSNQPQHF
TGTGCCAGCAGTCCGAGCCCGGGGCCCGGCTATAGCAATCAGCCCCAGCATTTT
>TRBV7-3|TRBJ1-1|few|NA
CASSFGENTEAFF
TGTGCCAGCAGCTTTGGGGAGAACACTGAAGCTTTCTTT
>TRBV12-5|TRBJ1-6|NA|TRBD1
CASGRGQENSPLHF
TGTGCTAGTGGCCGTGGACAGGAGAATTCACCCCTCCACTTT
>TRBV18|TRBJ2-5|NA|NA
CASSPLRGMQETQYF
TGTGCCAGCTCACCACTTCGGGGCATGCAAGAGACCCAGTACTTC
>TRBV21-1|TRBJ2-7|once|NA
CASREGEQGIYEQYF
TGTGCCAGCAGGGAAGGGGAACAGGGGATTTACGAGCAGTACTTC
>TRBV19|TRBJ2-7|NA|TRBD1
CASSATGTGAYEQYF
TGTGCCAGTAGTGCGACCGGGACAGGAGCCTACGAGCAGTACTTC
>TRBV9|TRBJ1-6|NA|NA
CASSHYAETNSPLHF
TGTGCCAGCAGCCATTATGCAGAAACCAACTCACCCCTCCACTTT
>TRBV7-6|TRBJ2-7|NA|NA
CASSRYRDSSYEQYF
TGTGCCAGCAGCAGATACAGGGATAGCTCCTACGAGCAGTACTTC
>TRBV18|TRBJ2-7|NA|NA
CASSPGSVYEQYF
TGTGCCAGCTCACCGGGCAGTGTGTACGAGCAGTACTTC
>TRBV9|TRBJ2-3|once|NA
CASSVAAGASTDTQYF
TGTGCCAGCAGCGTAGCCGCGGGGGCTAGCACAGATACGCAGTATTTT
>TRBV29-1|TRBJ2-1|NA|NA
CSAPSAGGTYNEQFF
TGCAGCGCCCCTAGTGCAGGGGGGACCTACAATGAGCAGTTCTTC
>TRBV15|TRBJ1-1|NA|NA
CATSSEGFRGTEAFF
TGTGCCACCAGCAGTGAAGGGTTTAGGGGCACTGAAGCTTTCTTT
>TRBV28|TRBJ1-5|NA|NA
CASSRMVGALYQPQHF
TGTGCCAGCAGTCGTATGGTCGGGGCGTTATATCAGCCCCAGCATTTT